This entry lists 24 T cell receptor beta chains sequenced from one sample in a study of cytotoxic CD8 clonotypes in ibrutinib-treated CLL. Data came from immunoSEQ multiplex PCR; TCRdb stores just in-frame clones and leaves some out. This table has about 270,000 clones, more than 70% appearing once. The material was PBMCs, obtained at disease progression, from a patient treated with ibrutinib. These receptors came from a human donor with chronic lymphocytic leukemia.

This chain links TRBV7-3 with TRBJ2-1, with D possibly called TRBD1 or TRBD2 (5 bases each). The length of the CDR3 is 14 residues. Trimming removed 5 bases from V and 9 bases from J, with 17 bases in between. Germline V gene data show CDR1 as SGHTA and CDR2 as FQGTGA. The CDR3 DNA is TGTGCCAGCAGCCCATCAGGGACGGGCCTTGAGCAGTTCTTC. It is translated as CASSPSGTGLEQFF.

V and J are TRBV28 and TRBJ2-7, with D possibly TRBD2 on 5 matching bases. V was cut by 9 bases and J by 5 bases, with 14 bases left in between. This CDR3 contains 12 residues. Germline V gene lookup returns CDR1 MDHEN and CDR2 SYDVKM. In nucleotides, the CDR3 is TGTGCCAGTGCACTAGTTACCCACGAGCAGTACTTC. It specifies CASALVTHEQYF. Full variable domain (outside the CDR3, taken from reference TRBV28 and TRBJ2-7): DVKVTQSSRYLVKRTGEKVFLECVQDMDHENMFWYRQDPGLGLRLIYFSYDVKMKEKGDIPEGYSVSREKKERFSLILESASTNQTSMYLCASALVTHEQYFGPGTRLTVT.

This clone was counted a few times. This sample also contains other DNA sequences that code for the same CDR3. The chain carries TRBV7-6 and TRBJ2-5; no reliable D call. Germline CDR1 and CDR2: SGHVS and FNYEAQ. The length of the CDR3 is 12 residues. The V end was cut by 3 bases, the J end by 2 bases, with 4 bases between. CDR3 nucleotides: TGTGCCAGCAGCTTGGGGCAAGAGACCCAGTACTTC. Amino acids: CASSLGQETQYF.

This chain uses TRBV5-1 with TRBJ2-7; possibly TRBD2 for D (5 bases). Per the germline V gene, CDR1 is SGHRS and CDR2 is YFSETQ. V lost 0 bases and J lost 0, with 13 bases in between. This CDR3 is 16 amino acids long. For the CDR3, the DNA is TGCGCCAGCAGCTTGGCTGGGCGGGCCTTCTCCTACGAGCAGTACTTC. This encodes CASSLAGRAFSYEQYF.

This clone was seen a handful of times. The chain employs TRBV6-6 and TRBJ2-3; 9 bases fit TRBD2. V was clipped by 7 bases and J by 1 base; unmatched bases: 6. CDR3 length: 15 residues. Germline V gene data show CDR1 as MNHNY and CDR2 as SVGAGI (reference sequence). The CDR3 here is CASTETSGGTDTQYF. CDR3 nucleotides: TGTGCCAGCACGGAGACTAGCGGAGGCACAGATACGCAGTATTTT.

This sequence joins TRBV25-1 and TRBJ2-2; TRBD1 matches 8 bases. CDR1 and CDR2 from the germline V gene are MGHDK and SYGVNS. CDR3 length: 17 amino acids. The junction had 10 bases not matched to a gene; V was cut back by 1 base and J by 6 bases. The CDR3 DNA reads TGTGCCAGCAGTGAATGGTCCCCAGGGGGCGCATCCGGGGAGCTGTTTTTT. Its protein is CASSEWSPGGASGELFF.

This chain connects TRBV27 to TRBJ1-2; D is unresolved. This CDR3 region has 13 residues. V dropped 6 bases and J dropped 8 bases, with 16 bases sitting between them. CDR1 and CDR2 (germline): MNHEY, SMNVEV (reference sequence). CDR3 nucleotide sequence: TGTGCCAGCAGCCAAACTGGAAGTCGGGGCTACACCTTC. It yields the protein CASSQTGSRGYTF.

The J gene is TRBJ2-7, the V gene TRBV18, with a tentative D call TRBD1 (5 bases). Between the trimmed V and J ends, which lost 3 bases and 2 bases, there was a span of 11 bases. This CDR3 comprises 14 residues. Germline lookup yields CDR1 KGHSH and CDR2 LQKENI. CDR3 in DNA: TGTGCCAGCTCACCTCCTTCAGGGACCTACGAGCAGTACTTC. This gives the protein CASSPPSGTYEQYF.

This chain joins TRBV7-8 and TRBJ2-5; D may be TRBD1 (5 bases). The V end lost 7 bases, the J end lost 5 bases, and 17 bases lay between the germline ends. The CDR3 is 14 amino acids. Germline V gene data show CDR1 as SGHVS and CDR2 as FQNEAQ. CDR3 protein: CASNQEGVLETQYF. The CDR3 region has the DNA TGTGCCAGCAACCAAGAAGGGGTTCTGGAGACCCAGTACTTC.

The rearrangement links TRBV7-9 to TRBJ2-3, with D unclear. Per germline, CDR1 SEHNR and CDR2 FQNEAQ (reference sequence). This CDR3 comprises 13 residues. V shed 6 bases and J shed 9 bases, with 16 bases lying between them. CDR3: CASRILGWATQYF. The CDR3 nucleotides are TGTGCCAGCAGGATCCTGGGCTGGGCAACGCAGTATTTT.

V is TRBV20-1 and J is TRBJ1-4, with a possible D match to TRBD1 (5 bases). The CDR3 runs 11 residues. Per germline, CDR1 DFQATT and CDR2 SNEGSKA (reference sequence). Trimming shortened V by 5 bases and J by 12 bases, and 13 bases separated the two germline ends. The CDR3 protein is CSALRATELFF. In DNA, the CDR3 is TGCAGTGCTCTCAGGGCGACGGAACTGTTTTTT.

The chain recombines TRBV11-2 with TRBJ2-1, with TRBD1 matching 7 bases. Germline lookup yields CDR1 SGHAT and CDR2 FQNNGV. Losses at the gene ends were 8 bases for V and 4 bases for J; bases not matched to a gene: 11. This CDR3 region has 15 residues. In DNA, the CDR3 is TGTGCCAGCCGTCCTGACAGGGATTTTTACAATGAGCAGTTCTTC. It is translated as CASRPDRDFYNEQFF.

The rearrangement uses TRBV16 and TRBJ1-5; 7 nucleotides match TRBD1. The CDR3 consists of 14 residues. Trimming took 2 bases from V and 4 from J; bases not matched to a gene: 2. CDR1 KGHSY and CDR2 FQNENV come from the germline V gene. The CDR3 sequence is CASSQKQGNQPQHF. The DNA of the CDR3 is TGTGCCAGCAGCCAAAAACAGGGGAATCAGCCCCAGCATTTT.

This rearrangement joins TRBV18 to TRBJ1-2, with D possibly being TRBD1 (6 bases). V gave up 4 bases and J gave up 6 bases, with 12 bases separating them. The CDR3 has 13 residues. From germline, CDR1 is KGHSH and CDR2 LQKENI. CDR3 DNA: TGTGCCAGCTCACTGACAGGCCAAAATGGCTACACCTTC. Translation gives CASSLTGQNGYTF.

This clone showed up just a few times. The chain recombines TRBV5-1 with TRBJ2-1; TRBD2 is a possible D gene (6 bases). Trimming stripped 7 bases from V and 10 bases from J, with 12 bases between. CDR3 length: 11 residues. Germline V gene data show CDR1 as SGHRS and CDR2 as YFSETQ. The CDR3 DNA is TGCGCCAGCGTCGGGGGTTTGGAGCAGTTCTTC. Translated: CASVGGLEQFF.

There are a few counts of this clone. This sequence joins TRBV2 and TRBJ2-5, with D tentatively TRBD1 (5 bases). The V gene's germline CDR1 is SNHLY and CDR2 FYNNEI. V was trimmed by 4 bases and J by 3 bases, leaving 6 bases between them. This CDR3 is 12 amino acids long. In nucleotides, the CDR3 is TGTGCCAGCAGTGCGACAGAAGAGACCCAGTACTTC. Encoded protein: CASSATEETQYF.

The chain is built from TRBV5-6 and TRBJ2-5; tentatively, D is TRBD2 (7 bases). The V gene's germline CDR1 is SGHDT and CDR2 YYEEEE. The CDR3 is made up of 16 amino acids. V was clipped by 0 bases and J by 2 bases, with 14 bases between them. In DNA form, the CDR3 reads TGTGCCAGCAGCTTGGCCCCCGGGGGGCTTCAAGAGACCCAGTACTTC. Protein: CASSLAPGGLQETQYF.

The chain's CDR3 is CASSLASGSSYNEQFF. The CDR3, as DNA: TGCGCCAGCAGCTTGGCTAGCGGAAGCTCCTACAATGAGCAGTTCTTC. The chain has TRBV5-1 and TRBJ2-1, with 7 bases aligning to TRBD2. The germline CDR1 and CDR2 sequences are SGHRS and YFSETQ. The V segment lost 0 bases and the J segment 0 bases; nucleotides outside the gene matches: 3. This CDR3 spans 16 amino acids.

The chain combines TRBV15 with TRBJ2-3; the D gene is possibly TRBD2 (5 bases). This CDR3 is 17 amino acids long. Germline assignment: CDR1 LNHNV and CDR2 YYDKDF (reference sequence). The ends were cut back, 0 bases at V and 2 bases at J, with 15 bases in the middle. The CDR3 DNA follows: TGTGCCACCAGCAGAGAAATTGGTCTAGCAGACACAGATACGCAGTATTTT. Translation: CATSREIGLADTDTQYF.

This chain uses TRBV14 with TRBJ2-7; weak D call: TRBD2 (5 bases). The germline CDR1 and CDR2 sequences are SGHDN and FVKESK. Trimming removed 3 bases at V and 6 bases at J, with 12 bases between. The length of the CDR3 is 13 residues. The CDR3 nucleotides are TGTGCCAGCAGCCAGACTATTTTTCGCGAGCAGTACTTC. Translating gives CASSQTIFREQYF.

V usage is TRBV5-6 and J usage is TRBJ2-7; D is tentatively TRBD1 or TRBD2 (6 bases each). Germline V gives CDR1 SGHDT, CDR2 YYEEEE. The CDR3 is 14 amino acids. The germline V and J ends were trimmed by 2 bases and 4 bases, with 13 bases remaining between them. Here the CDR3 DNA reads TGTGCCAGCAGCTTCTGGGGGGCCGCTTACGAGCAGTACTTC. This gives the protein CASSFWGAAYEQYF.

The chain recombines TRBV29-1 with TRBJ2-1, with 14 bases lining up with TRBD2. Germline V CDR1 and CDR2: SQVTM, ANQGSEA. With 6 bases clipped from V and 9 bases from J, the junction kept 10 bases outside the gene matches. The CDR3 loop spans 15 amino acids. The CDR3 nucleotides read TGCAGCGTCCGAGGGACTAGCGGGGGAAGCAGTGAGCAGTTCTTC. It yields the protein CSVRGTSGGSSEQFF.

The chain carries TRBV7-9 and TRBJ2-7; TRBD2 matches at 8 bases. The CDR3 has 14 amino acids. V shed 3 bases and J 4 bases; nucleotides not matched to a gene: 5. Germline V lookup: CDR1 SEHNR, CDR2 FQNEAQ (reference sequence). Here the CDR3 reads CASSLPGGAYEQYF. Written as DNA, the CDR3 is TGTGCCAGCAGCTTGCCCGGGGGGGCATACGAGCAGTACTTC. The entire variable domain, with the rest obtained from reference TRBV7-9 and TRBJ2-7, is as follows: DTGVSQNPRHKITKRGQNVTFRCDPISEHNRLYWYRQTLGQGPEFLTYFQNEAQLEKSRLLSDRFSAERPKGSFSTLEIQRTEQGDSAMYLCASSLPGGAYEQYFGPGTRLTVT.

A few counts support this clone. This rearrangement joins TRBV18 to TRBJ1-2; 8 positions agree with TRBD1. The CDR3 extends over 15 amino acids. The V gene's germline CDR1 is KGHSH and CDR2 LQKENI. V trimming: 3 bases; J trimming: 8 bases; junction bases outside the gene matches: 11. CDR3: CASSPLGTGGGGYTF. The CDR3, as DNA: TGTGCCAGCTCACCTCTCGGGACAGGAGGAGGAGGCTACACCTTC.